A single sample gave rise to the 17 T cell receptor beta chains below, sequenced in a study of blood T cell repertoires in COVID-19 (dated by TCRdb to the early 2020s). Libraries were made using the immunoSEQ multiplex PCR assay. This is the immuneACCESS table as TCRdb keeps it, with only in-frame sequences that have V and J called. A part of the clones is gone; compared with another copy, unresolved V genes explain less than half, and the rest is unexplained. Present in this sample are approximately 220,000 clones, about 80% of which were seen just once. The ten largest clonotypes hold approximately 3% of the sample. Sample: peripheral blood. All receptors derive from a woman aged 30 to 39 who had recovered from COVID-19.

The chain employs TRBV28 and TRBJ2-4; weak D call: TRBD1 (6 bases). V was clipped by 5 bases and J by 7 bases, with 15 bases between them. Germline CDR1 MDHEN, CDR2 SYDVKM. The CDR3 spans 14 residues. CDR3 sequence (DNA): TGTGCCAGCAGTCCCGCCGCAGGGGCGAACATTCAGTACTTC. Protein: CASSPAAGANIQYF. Filled out from reference TRBV28 and TRBJ2-4, the complete variable domain reads DVKVTQSSRYLVKRTGEKVFLECVQDMDHENMFWYRQDPGLGLRLIYFSYDVKMKEKGDIPEGYSVSREKKERFSLILESASTNQTSMYLCASSPAAGANIQYFGAGTRLSVL.

The gene calls are TRBV7-9 and TRBJ2-7; TRBD2 agrees at 8 bases. V lost 3 bases to trimming and J lost 3 bases; unmatched junction nucleotides: 4. CDR3 size: 14 residues. CDR1 is SEHNR and CDR2 is FQNEAQ in the germline V gene (reference sequence). In DNA form, the CDR3 reads TGTGCCAGCAGCTTTACTAGCGGATACTACGAGCAGTACTTC. This encodes CASSFTSGYYEQYF.

The chain couples TRBV9 to TRBJ1-1; no clear D. The V end was cut by 0 bases, the J end by 6 bases, with 12 bases between. CDR3 length: 14 residues. CDR1 SGDLS and CDR2 YYNGEE come from the germline V gene. CDR3 nucleotides: TGTGCCAGCAGCGTAGGCGGGAACACCCCTGAAGCTTTCTTT. Its protein is CASSVGGNTPEAFF.

The V gene is TRBV10-1, the J gene TRBJ2-7; TRBD1 is a possible D gene (6 bases). Trimming removed 7 bases from V and 0 bases from J, with 7 bases in between. The CDR3 covers 12 residues. Germline values: CDR1 WNHNN, CDR2 SYGVQD (reference sequence). CDR3 coding DNA: TGCGCCAGCATGGACAGCTCCTACGAGCAGTACTTC. Amino acids: CASMDSSYEQYF.

The chain is built from TRBV6-1 and TRBJ2-7; D uncertain. CDR1 and CDR2 (germline): MNHNS, SASEGT. CDR3 length: 14 amino acids. V was pared by 2 bases and J by 0 bases, with 8 bases between. CDR3 DNA sequence: TGTGCCAGCAGTGAATTATACAGCTCCTACGAGCAGTACTTC. Translation: CASSELYSSYEQYF.

There are a few counts of this clone. The rearrangement uses TRBV4-1 and TRBJ1-4, with 8 bases matching TRBD1. V lost 7 bases to trimming and J lost 2 bases; unmatched junction nucleotides: 9. The CDR3 consists of 16 residues. The germline CDR1 and CDR2 sequences are MGHRA and YSYEKL. The CDR3 sequence is CASTPGRGRTNEKLFF. The CDR3 nucleotides are TGCGCCAGCACCCCCGGCAGGGGGCGTACTAATGAAAAACTGTTTTTT.

The rearrangement uses TRBV5-1 and TRBJ2-7, with D possibly being TRBD2 (6 bases). CDR1 is SGHRS, CDR2 YFSETQ, per germline. The CDR3 has 17 amino acids. The ends were cut back, 0 bases at V and 2 bases at J, with 18 bases in the middle. CDR3 in amino acids: CASSLVGSGDYTYEQYF. The DNA for the CDR3 is TGCGCCAGCAGCTTGGTAGGTAGCGGAGACTACACCTACGAGCAGTACTTC.

The V call is TRBV29-1, the J call TRBJ2-2; 11 bases agree with TRBD1. The CDR3 spans 13 residues. Germline CDR1 and CDR2: SQVTM and ANQGSEA. The trim removed 7 bases at V and 6 bases at J, leaving 4 bases unmatched. The CDR3 protein is CSALGQGAGELFF. The CDR3, as DNA: TGCAGCGCCCTGGGACAGGGGGCCGGGGAGCTGTTTTTT.

Only a few counts were recorded for this clone. The chain links TRBV9 to TRBJ2-7; TRBD1 matches 8 bases. CDR3 size: 14 residues. Germline-derived CDR1 and CDR2 are SGDLS and YYNGEE. Unmatched junction bases numbered 6, after V lost 3 bases and J lost 4 bases. The chain's CDR3 is CASSDGQGYYEQYF. The CDR3 nucleotides read TGTGCCAGCAGCGACGGACAGGGTTATTACGAGCAGTACTTC. The full variable domain, its missing parts supplied by reference TRBV9 and TRBJ2-7, is DSGVTQTPKHLITATGQRVTLRCSPRSGDLSVYWYQQSLDQGLQFLIQYYNGEERAKGNILERFSAQQFPDLHSELNLSSLELGDSALYFCASSDGQGYYEQYFGPGTRLTVT.

This sequence joins TRBV24-1 and TRBJ2-2; perhaps TRBD1 as D (6 bases). The CDR3 is made up of 12 amino acids. V lost 10 bases and J 7 bases, leaving 12 bases between the germline ends. Germline loops: CDR1 KGHDR, CDR2 SFDVKD. CDR3 sequence: CATEVGGGELFF. In DNA form, the CDR3 reads TGTGCCACGGAGGTAGGGGGCGGGGAGCTGTTTTTT.

The chain combines TRBV9 with TRBJ2-7, with 8 positions matching TRBD1. The CDR3 runs to 15 residues. The V gene end was trimmed by 3 bases and the J gene end by 3 bases; junction bases not matched to a gene: 8. Germline V lookup: CDR1 SGDLS, CDR2 YYNGEE. CDR3 region: CASSAQPGGRYEQYF. CDR3 nucleotides: TGTGCCAGCAGCGCCCAACCAGGGGGCCGCTACGAGCAGTACTTC.

This clone was seen more than once but under ten times. The genes are TRBV30 and TRBJ2-3; TRBD1 matches at 7 bases. CDR3 length: 13 amino acids. The trim removed 2 bases at V and 4 bases at J, leaving 3 bases unmatched. CDR1 is GTSNPN, CDR2 SVGIG, per germline (reference sequence). The CDR3 here is CAWSPQGPDTQYF. CDR3 coding DNA: TGTGCCTGGAGTCCACAGGGGCCAGATACGCAGTATTTT.

V and J are TRBV5-1 and TRBJ2-1; 7 bases line up with TRBD2. This CDR3 is built from 19 residues. V lost 0 bases and J lost 1; bases outside the gene matches: 13. CDR1 and CDR2 from the germline V gene are SGHRS and YFSETQ. DNA of the CDR3: TGCGCCAGCAGCTTGGGGACCTACCCCGCGGGGGTTTCCTACAATGAGCAGTTCTTC. Translation gives CASSLGTYPAGVSYNEQFF.

Points on this clone: A junction end diverges from the germline sequence, so it may reflect a read error. The same CDR3 also results from other DNA sequences found in this sample. The chain has TRBV19 and TRBJ2-2, with D tentatively TRBD2 (6 bases). Germline CDR1 is LNHDA and CDR2 is SQIVND (reference sequence). CDR3 length: 14 amino acids. The CDR3 loop is CASSKDYPTGELFF. CDR3 in DNA: TGCGCCAGTAGTAAGGACTATCCGACCGGGGAGCTGTTTTTT.

The rearrangement links TRBV30 to TRBJ2-1; no clear D gene. Trimming stripped 0 bases from V and 6 bases from J, with 15 bases between. This CDR3 is built from 15 residues. CDR1 and CDR2 (germline): GTSNPN, SVGIG (reference sequence). The chain's CDR3 is CAWSVPWLRINEQFF. The DNA of the CDR3 is TGTGCCTGGAGTGTACCGTGGCTGAGGATCAATGAGCAGTTCTTC.

The chain has TRBV7-3 and TRBJ2-2; D is unclear. CDR1 and CDR2 (germline): SGHTA, FQGTGA. The CDR3 length is 14 residues. Trimming removed 3 bases at V and 1 base at J, with 6 bases between. This CDR3 is CASSFVQNTGELFF. The DNA of the CDR3 is TGTGCCAGCAGCTTCGTACAGAACACCGGGGAGCTGTTTTTT.

The chain combines TRBV7-9 with TRBJ1-1; D unresolved. V was clipped by 5 bases and J by 8 bases, with 12 bases between them. The CDR3 is 12 residues long. From germline, CDR1 is SEHNR and CDR2 FQNEAQ (reference sequence). The CDR3: CASSPYPREAFF. The CDR3 DNA sequence: TGTGCCAGCAGCCCCTACCCAAGAGAAGCTTTCTTT. The full variable domain, completed using reference TRBV7-9 and TRBJ1-1, is DTGVSQNPRHKITKRGQNVTFRCDPISEHNRLYWYRQTLGQGPEFLTYFQNEAQLEKSRLLSDRFSAERPKGSFSTLEIQRTEQGDSAMYLCASSPYPREAFFGQGTRLTVV.